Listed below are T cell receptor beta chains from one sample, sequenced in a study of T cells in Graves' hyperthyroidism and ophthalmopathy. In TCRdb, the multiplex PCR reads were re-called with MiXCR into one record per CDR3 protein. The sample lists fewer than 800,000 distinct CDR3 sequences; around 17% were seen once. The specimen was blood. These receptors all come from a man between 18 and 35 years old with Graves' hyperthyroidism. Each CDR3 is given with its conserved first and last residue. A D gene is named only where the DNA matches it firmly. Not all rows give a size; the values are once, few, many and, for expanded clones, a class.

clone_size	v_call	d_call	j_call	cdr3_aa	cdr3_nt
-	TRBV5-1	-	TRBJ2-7	CASSLLPGSTEQYF	TGCGCCAGCAGCTTGTTGCCAGGGTCAACCGAGCAGTACTTC
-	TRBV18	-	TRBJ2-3	CASSPGPQRSGTQYF	TGTGCCAGCTCACCGGGACCTCAACGATCAGGTACGCAGTATTTT
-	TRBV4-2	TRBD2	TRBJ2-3	CASSQDGPSGSTDTQYF	TGTGCCAGCAGCCAAGATGGGCCTAGCGGAAGCACAGATACGCAGTATTTT
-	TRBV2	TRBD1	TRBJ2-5	CASSEAFGQGRETQYF	TGTGCCAGCAGTGAAGCCTTTGGACAGGGGAGAGAGACCCAGTACTTC
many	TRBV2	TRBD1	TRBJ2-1	CAGQEDRAYNEQFF	TGTGCCGGCCAGGAGGACAGGGCATACAATGAGCAGTTCTTC
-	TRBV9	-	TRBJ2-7	CASSPLVETAYEQYF	TGTGCCAGCAGCCCCTTAGTAGAGACCGCCTACGAGCAGTACTTC
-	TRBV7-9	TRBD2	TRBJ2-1	CASSLVAGANNEQFF	TGTGCCAGCAGCCTGGTAGCGGGAGCCAACAATGAGCAGTTCTTC
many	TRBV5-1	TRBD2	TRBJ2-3	CASSLVPPLAGGTDTQYF	TGCGCCAGCAGCTTGGTTCCACCTCTAGCGGGAGGCACAGATACGCAGTATTTT
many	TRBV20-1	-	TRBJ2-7	CTINRAYEQYF	TGCACCATTAACAGGGCCTACGAGCAGTACTTC
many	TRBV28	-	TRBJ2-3	CASSLRDHTQYF	TGTGCCAGCAGTCTGAGGGACCATACGCAGTATTTT
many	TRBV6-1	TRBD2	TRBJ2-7	CASGTSGILGEQYF	TGTGCCAGCGGGACTAGCGGGATCTTGGGCGAGCAGTACTTC
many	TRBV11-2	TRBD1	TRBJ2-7	CASSFFPGQGAYEQYF	TGTGCCAGCAGTTTTTTCCCGGGACAGGGGGCTTACGAGCAGTACTTC
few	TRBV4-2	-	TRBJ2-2	CASSLPSRVGELFF	TGTGCCAGCAGTCTCCCTAGCCGGGTCGGGGAGCTGTTTTTT
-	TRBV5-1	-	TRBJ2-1	CASSLTPGQVGGNEQFF	TGCGCCAGCAGCTTAACCCCTGGACAGGTAGGGGGGAATGAGCAGTTCTTC
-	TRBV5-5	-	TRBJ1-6	CASSLFGISSSPLHF	TGTGCCAGCAGCTTGTTTGGGATCTCGTCTTCACCCCTCCACTTT
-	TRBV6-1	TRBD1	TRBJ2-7	CASTPGQGAGEQYF	TGTGCCAGCACCCCCGGGCAGGGGGCCGGCGAGCAGTACTTC
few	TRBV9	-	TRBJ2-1	CASSVLSPDEGEQFF	TGTGCCAGCAGCGTCCTCTCCCCCGATGAGGGTGAGCAGTTCTTC
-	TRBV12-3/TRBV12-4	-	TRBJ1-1	CASRNGNTEAFF	TGTGCCAGCAGAAATGGGAACACTGAAGCTTTCTTT
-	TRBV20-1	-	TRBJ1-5	CSAPSPGLGQPQHF	TGCAGTGCTCCCTCCCCCGGGCTGGGTCAGCCCCAGCATTTT
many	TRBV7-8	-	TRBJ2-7	CASSQGGGGEQYF	TGTGCCAGCAGCCAGGGGGGCGGGGGCGAGCAGTACTTC
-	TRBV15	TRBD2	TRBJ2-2	CATSRGRGLANTGELFF	TGTGCCACCAGCAGAGGAAGGGGACTAGCGAACACCGGGGAGCTGTTTTTT
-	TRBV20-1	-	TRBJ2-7	CSATGTSTYEQYF	TGCAGTGCTACCGGGACTTCGACCTACGAGCAGTACTTC
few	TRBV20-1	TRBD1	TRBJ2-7	CSAPQTGGAYEQYF	TGCAGTGCCCCCCAGACAGGGGGGGCCTACGAGCAGTACTTC
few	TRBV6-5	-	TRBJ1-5	CASSYTAKGNQPQHF	TGTGCCAGCAGTTACACCGCGAAGGGCAATCAGCCCCAGCATTTT